This TCR beta chain derives from a study of response to subunit inactivated influenza vaccine. Study conclusions and caveats: Each seasonal flu vaccination may recruit only limited new T cells, authors suggested.

The CDR3 has 12 amino acids. Germline CDR1 and CDR2: SEHNR and FQNEAQ (reference sequence). The V end was cut by 5 bases, the J end by 7 bases, with 8 bases between. In regard to this clonotype: Its matching antigen is unknown.

TCRdb independently ran MiXCR on the RT-PCR reads; one entry per CDR3 protein. The repertoire holds around 760,000 distinct CDR3 sequences, 11% to 15% seen once, with approximately 6.5% in the top ten. The sample in question was PBMCs from blood, obtained 14 to 15 days before vaccination. This TCR derives from a middle-aged man who received an inactivated influenza vaccine. The rearrangement links TRBV7-9 to TRBJ2-2; D unclear. The CDR3 coding sequence is TGTGCCAGCAGCCCCGAAATCGGGGAGCTGTTTTTT. It codes for CASSPEIGELFF.